The entry below describes one TCR beta chain. Its antigen is not known. V was trimmed by 7 bases and J by 0 bases, leaving 21 bases between them. This CDR3 is 16 amino acids long. CDR1 SQVTM and CDR2 ANQGSEA come from the germline V gene. The sample belongs to a study of shared clonotypes between healthy human individuals. Study findings and constraints: Generation probabilities were higher for clonotypes shared across all four sorted-subset donors than for unshared ones. Shared across a few donors were 5% to 6% of the naive CD4 clonotypes. Depth of sequencing was expected to influence donor clonotype sharing.

Some clones are missing from TCRdb's copy, which holds only in-frame ones; the method was immunoSEQ multiplex PCR. The sample has over 2 million clones; approximately 94% are singletons. Naive CD8 cells comprised CD45RO-negative, CCR7-positively selected cells, excluding terminally differentiated effector memory CD45RA+ cells. Nashville, Tennessee was home to all donors, who were Caucasian adults. The rearrangement uses TRBV29-1 and TRBJ1-2; TRBD1 is a possible D gene (5 bases). This receptor was identified in a young man in good health. The sample taken for sequencing was naive CD8+ T cells sorted from blood. DNA for the CDR3: TGCAGCGCTCCCGGACGGAGGGACGCAGCTAACTATGGCTACACCTTC. Protein sequence: CSAPGRRDAANYGYTF.